This record covers a single T cell receptor beta chain. The data were produced by immunoSEQ multiplex PCR, yet TCRdb's version contains in-frame clones alone and is incomplete. The sample carries roughly 120,000 clones, around two thirds recorded once. The sample comes from a study of shared clonotypes between healthy human individuals. The sequence was collected from a woman aged 25 to 45 in good health. The sequencing sample was made of memory CD8+ T cells sorted from blood. As to subset: CD45RO+ cells pooled with CCR7-negative TemRA cells.

As DNA, the CDR3 is TGTGCCAGCAGTTTATTTGACAGGTTCTATTGGGGGGATGGCTACACCTTC. Amino acids: CASSLFDRFYWGDGYTF. The chain joins TRBV28 to TRBJ1-2; D is perhaps TRBD1 (6 bases). Trimming removed 1 base at V and 6 bases at J, with 21 bases between. The CDR3 has 17 amino acids. Germline CDR1 MDHEN, CDR2 SYDVKM.